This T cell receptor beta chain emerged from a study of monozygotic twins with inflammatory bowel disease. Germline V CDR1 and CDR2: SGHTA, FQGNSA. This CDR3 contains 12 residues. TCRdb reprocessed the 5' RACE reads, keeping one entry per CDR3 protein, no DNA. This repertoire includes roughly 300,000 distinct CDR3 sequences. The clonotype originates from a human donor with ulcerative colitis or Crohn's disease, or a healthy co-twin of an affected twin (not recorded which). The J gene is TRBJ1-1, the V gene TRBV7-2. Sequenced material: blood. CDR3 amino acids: CASSLLSTEAFF.